Listed here is a single T cell receptor beta chain. The data stem from a study of blood T cells in healthy people across ages. Using a J-beta primer mix together with a sample-barcoded 5' primer, a second PCR was run for roughly 6 to 11 cycles. MiXCR, applied by TCRdb to the 5' RACE reads, yields one record per CDR3 protein. The data show 800,000 or so distinct CDR3 sequences, roughly 60% seen once. From germline, CDR1 is SGHRS and CDR2 YFSETQ. The CDR3 contains 18 residues. V lost 0 bases to trimming and J lost 4 bases; unmatched junction nucleotides: 14. The source material was blood. This TCR was recovered from a man aged 30-40 years in good health. V usage is TRBV5-1 and J usage is TRBJ1-2, with 8 nucleotides matching TRBD1. The CDR3 protein is CASSLVPPTGESLYGYTF. The DNA of the CDR3 is TGCGCCAGCAGCTTGGTCCCGCCGACAGGGGAGTCCCTCTATGGCTACACCTTC.